The sample holds one count of the clone carrying this TCR beta chain. The antigen is not known. A junction boundary mismatches the germline segment, possibly from a read error. Germline assignment: CDR1 SGHAT and CDR2 FQDESV (reference sequence). The CDR3 loop spans 11 amino acids. Generated by immunoSEQ multiplex PCR, the TCRdb table keeps only in-frame clones and is missing some. The repertoire has around 600,000 clones, around 97% of them found once; the top ten carry 0.057%. The donor population consisted of healthy HIV-negative adults with no recent acute infections or vaccinations. This specimen comes from a study of shared clonotypes between healthy human individuals. The study, taken as a whole, reports: Sharing across several donors was seen in roughly 5% of naive CD4 clonotypes.

Sequencing was done on a sample of naive CD4+ T cells sorted from blood. Specified subset: CD45RA+ positively selected. The sequence derives from a woman aged 25 to 39 in good health. V gene TRBV11-1 combines with J gene TRBJ2-5; the D gene could be TRBD1 or TRBD2 (5 bases each). The CDR3 nucleotides are TGTGCCAGCAGTAGTCCGGGACCCCCGAACTTC. Translating it yields CASSSPGPPNF.